This T cell receptor beta chain was sequenced during a study of blood T cells in healthy people across ages. Next came a second PCR, run for about 6 to 12 cycles, which used a sample-barcoded 5' primer along with a J-beta primer mix. TCRdb recomputed calls from the 5' RACE reads with MiXCR, one row per CDR3 protein. The sample includes 700,000 to 950,000 distinct CDR3 sequences, 58% of them seen just once. This clonotype was seen a handful of times. PBMCs were isolated at a quantity of at least 7 million per sample. CDR1 and CDR2 (germline): MNHEY, SMNVEV (reference sequence). The ends were cut back, 5 bases at V and 0 bases at J, with 17 bases in the middle. CDR3 length: 16 residues.

The sequence was collected from a young man in good health. Sequencing used blood. The J gene is TRBJ2-7, the V gene TRBV27; possibly TRBD2 for D (6 bases). CDR3 DNA: TGTGCCAGCAGTCCGAGTAGGGGACTTATCTCCTACGAGCAGTACTTC. Translating it yields CASSPSRGLISYEQYF.